These 29 T cell receptor beta chains share one sample of origin, sequenced in a study of identical twins. Via MiXCR, TCRdb re-called the 5' RACE reads, giving one row per CDR3 protein. In the table there are some 900,000 distinct CDR3 sequences, more than 9% of which are singletons. The data also belong to a second study, concerning yellow fever vaccine responses in identical twins.

Sequencing input: PBMCs. The receptor set was obtained from a young woman in good health.

This clonotype was counted only a few times. V gene TRBV20-1 combines with J gene TRBJ2-2; TRBD1 might be the D (5 bases). Trimming took off 4 bases at V and 8 bases at J, with 17 bases between the two ends. The CDR3 extends over 14 amino acids. CDR1 and CDR2 (germline): DFQATT, SNEGSKA (reference sequence). The CDR3 DNA sequence: TGCAGTGCTAAGACGGACACAACAGTAGGGGAGCTGTTTTTT. Amino acids: CSAKTDTTVGELFF.

V usage is TRBV20-1 and J usage is TRBJ2-3; D remains ambiguous. CDR3 length: 14 residues. The ends were cut back, 0 bases at V and 2 bases at J, with 9 bases in the middle. Germline V gene lookup returns CDR1 DFQATT and CDR2 SNEGSKA (reference sequence). In nucleotides, the CDR3 is TGCAGTGCTAGAGATGTGGGAAACACAGATACGCAGTATTTT. Amino acids: CSARDVGNTDTQYF.

This clonotype turned up a few times. The rearrangement uses TRBV15 and TRBJ2-5; D is unresolved. The length of the CDR3 is 14 residues. The germline gives CDR1 LNHNV, CDR2 YYDKDF (reference sequence). V lost 4 bases and J 2 bases, leaving 11 bases between the germline ends. The CDR3: CATSILAQQETQYF. DNA of the CDR3: TGTGCCACCAGCATCCTGGCGCAACAAGAGACCCAGTACTTC.

This clonotype was seen repeatedly, ten times or more. The V call is TRBV12-3 or TRBV12-4, the J call TRBJ2-7, with D tentatively TRBD2 (6 bases). Trimming removed 3 bases at V and 6 bases at J, with 15 bases between. The CDR3 loop spans 14 amino acids. DNA of the CDR3: TGTGCCAGCAGTTTCGGGACTGTTACCGTCGAGCAGTACTTC. Translating gives CASSFGTVTVEQYF.

V is TRBV15 and J is TRBJ2-7; 13 positions match TRBD2. Germline CDR1 LNHNV, CDR2 YYDKDF (reference sequence). There are 16 residues in the CDR3. The J segment lost 7 bases and the V segment lost 2 bases, leaving 8 bases of the junction unmatched. The CDR3 region is CATSRSRTSGSHEQYF. The CDR3 DNA reads TGTGCCACCAGCAGATCTAGGACTAGCGGGAGTCATGAGCAGTACTTC.

Only a few counts were recorded for this clonotype. The rearrangement uses TRBV28 and TRBJ2-1; 8 bases line up with TRBD2. The germline gives CDR1 MDHEN, CDR2 SYDVKM. The CDR3 spans 17 residues. J gave up 1 base and V 2 bases, and 7 bases lay outside the gene matches. Written as DNA, the CDR3 is TGTGCCAGCAGTTTAGCGGGAGGTCCAATTTCCTACAATGAGCAGTTCTTC. Its protein product is CASSLAGGPISYNEQFF.

This clonotype was seen a few times. The chain is built from TRBV24-1 and TRBJ2-2, with D possibly TRBD1 on 6 matching bases. Trimming removed 10 bases at V and 0 bases at J, with 11 bases between. The CDR3 consists of 14 residues. Germline loops: CDR1 KGHDR, CDR2 SFDVKD. The chain's CDR3 is CATKGQTNTGELFF. CDR3 DNA: TGTGCCACGAAGGGACAAACGAACACCGGGGAGCTGTTTTTT.

This clonotype showed up many times. The DNA of the CDR3 is TGTGCCAGCAGCCGAACAATCTACAATGAGCAGTTCTTC. It is translated as CASSRTIYNEQFF. The rearrangement joins TRBV7-3 to TRBJ2-1, with D unresolved. CDR3 size: 13 residues. The V and J ends lost 5 bases and 3 bases respectively, with 8 bases between them. Germline V CDR1 and CDR2: SGHTA, FQGTGA.

The V call is TRBV15, the J call TRBJ2-3, with 7 bases that match TRBD1. The V and J ends lost 0 bases and 5 bases, in that order; junction bases with no gene match: 5. This CDR3 has 15 residues. The germline gives CDR1 LNHNV, CDR2 YYDKDF (reference sequence). For the CDR3, the DNA is TGTGCCACCAGCAGAGAACAGGGGTGGGGAGATACGCAGTATTTT. It specifies CATSREQGWGDTQYF.

This clonotype was seen once. This sequence joins TRBV7-3 and TRBJ1-3; D gene unclear. Trimming left V 6 bases short and J 4 bases short, with 13 bases between. This CDR3 region has 14 residues. The germline V gene encodes CDR1 SGHTA and CDR2 FQGTGA. The CDR3 DNA sequence: TGTGCCAGCAGTGTGGGCCTCTCCGGAAACACCATATATTTT. This translates into CASSVGLSGNTIYF.

This clonotype was detected a few times. This chain uses TRBV12-3 or TRBV12-4 with TRBJ2-1; tentative D call: TRBD2 (7 bases). CDR3 size: 14 residues. Trimming shortened V by 3 bases and J by 5 bases, and 11 bases separated the two germline ends. The CDR3 is CASSLQGTNNEQFF. CDR3 DNA sequence: TGTGCCAGCAGTTTGCAGGGGACTAACAATGAGCAGTTCTTC.

At least ten counts were recorded for this clonotype. CDR3 bases: TGTGCCACCAGTGATTTCGTCAGGGGGGAGCAAGAGACCCAGTACTTC. Amino acids: CATSDFVRGEQETQYF. The chain uses TRBV24-1 and TRBJ2-5; D may be TRBD1 (7 bases). This CDR3 has 16 amino acids. Between the trimmed V and J ends, which lost 1 base and 2 bases, there was a span of 13 bases. The germline V gene encodes CDR1 KGHDR and CDR2 SFDVKD.

There are a few counts of this clonotype. Given a much more abundant clone one base away, this may be a read error. The chain employs TRBV20-1 and TRBJ2-2; D gene uncertain. This CDR3 contains 11 residues. Germline loops: CDR1 DFQATT, CDR2 SNEGSKA (reference sequence). V lost 1 base, J lost 6 bases, and 3 bases lay in between. In nucleotides, the CDR3 is TGCAGTGCTAGAGGGTCCGGGGAGCTGTTTTTT. Protein: CSARGSGELFF.

This clonotype was counted only a few times. This chain connects TRBV6-5 to TRBJ2-7, with D perhaps matching TRBD2 (5 bases). V lost 0 bases and J lost 2, with 14 bases in between. The CDR3 totals 16 residues. Germline V CDR1 and CDR2: MNHEY, SVGAGI. The CDR3 spells CASSYSSGGGPYEQYF. In nucleotides, the CDR3 is TGTGCCAGCAGTTACTCGAGTGGAGGAGGCCCCTACGAGCAGTACTTC.

The rearrangement uses TRBV7-8 and TRBJ2-1, with TRBD2 identical over 10 bases. Germline values: CDR1 SGHVS, CDR2 FQNEAQ. The CDR3 spans 17 residues. J gave up 8 bases and V 5 bases, and 15 bases lay outside the gene matches. In DNA form, the CDR3 reads TGTGCCAGCAGCCCATCCGTGGGAAGCGGGGGGGCGGATGAGCAGTTCTTC. Translation: CASSPSVGSGGADEQFF.

The gene calls are TRBV7-9 and TRBJ1-1; D is unresolved. This CDR3 region has 13 residues. V was cut by 10 bases and J by 0 bases, with 12 bases left in between. Germline V lookup: CDR1 SEHNR, CDR2 FQNEAQ (reference sequence). The CDR3 region has the DNA TGTGCCATCCGCCAAATAATGAACACTGAAGCTTTCTTT. This codes for CAIRQIMNTEAFF.

The CDR3 is CASSFGDRGSEAFF. DNA of the CDR3: TGTGCCAGCAGCTTCGGCGACAGGGGGAGTGAAGCTTTCTTT. V is TRBV7-3 and J is TRBJ1-1; TRBD1 aligns across 9 bases. The CDR3 spans 14 residues. The V segment lost 3 bases and the J segment 7 bases; nucleotides outside the gene matches: 6. Germline-derived CDR1 and CDR2 are SGHTA and FQGTGA.

The chain couples TRBV29-1 to TRBJ2-3; 10 nucleotides line up with TRBD2. CDR1 is SQVTM, CDR2 ANQGSEA, per germline. CDR3 length equals 15 residues. Trimming took 6 bases from V and 7 from J; bases not matched to a gene: 13. CDR3 sequence reads: CSVHGQRGGVNTQYF. CDR3 DNA: TGCAGCGTCCACGGTCAGCGGGGGGGCGTGAATACGCAGTATTTT.

V and J are TRBV9 and TRBJ2-1; no definite D call. V gave up 0 bases and J gave up 3 bases, with 10 bases separating them. The CDR3 consists of 15 residues. CDR1 is SGDLS, CDR2 YYNGEE, per germline. The CDR3 bases are TGTGCCAGCAGCGTAGATCCAGCGTACTACAATGAGCAGTTCTTC. It codes for CASSVDPAYYNEQFF.

This clonotype was observed a handful of times. This chain connects TRBV12-3 or TRBV12-4 to TRBJ2-3; D may correspond to TRBD1 or TRBD2 (5 bases each). This CDR3 contains 14 residues. The V end was cut by 4 bases, the J end by 6 bases, with 14 bases between. The CDR3 DNA reads TGTGCCAGCAGTTATCAGGGACCCCCGGATACGCAGTATTTT. It yields the protein CASSYQGPPDTQYF.

This clonotype has just a few counts. The chain couples TRBV4-1 to TRBJ2-3, with 7 positions matching TRBD1. The CDR3 totals 18 residues. CDR1 MGHRA and CDR2 YSYEKL come from the germline V gene. V shed 0 bases and J 0 bases; nucleotides not matched to a gene: 9. CDR3 sequence: CASSQDPLQGVSTDTQYF. For the CDR3, the DNA is TGCGCCAGCAGCCAAGATCCCCTCCAGGGGGTGAGCACAGATACGCAGTATTTT.

This clonotype was counted between two and nine times. The chain employs TRBV14 and TRBJ2-7; D gene unclear. The V gene lost 4 bases and the J gene lost 3 bases, with 10 bases spanning the gap. CDR1 is SGHDN, CDR2 FVKESK, per germline. The CDR3 is 13 residues long. The CDR3: CASSLLIGYEQYF. The DNA of the CDR3 is TGTGCCAGCAGCCTCCTTATTGGCTACGAGCAGTACTTC. The full variable domain, completed using reference TRBV14 and TRBJ2-7, is EAGVTQFPSHSVIEKGQTVTLRCDPISGHDNLYWYRRVMGKEIKFLLHFVKESKQDESGMPNNRFLAERTGGTYSTLKVQPAELEDSGVYFCASSLLIGYEQYFGPGTRLTVT.

A few counts support this clonotype. The rearrangement joins TRBV27 to TRBJ2-7; D uncertain. This CDR3 is 11 amino acids long. Germline CDR1 reads MNHEY; CDR2 reads SMNVEV (reference sequence). Trimming left V 8 bases short and J 5 bases short, with 10 bases between. CDR3 DNA sequence: TGTGCCAGCGGAAGGGCCCACGAGCAGTACGTC. Translated, it gives CASGRAHEQYV.

The V call is TRBV7-8, the J call TRBJ1-1; D is uncertain. V was shortened by 1 base and J by 0 bases, with 12 bases between the two germline ends. This CDR3 has 16 residues. Looked up from germline, CDR1 is SGHVS and CDR2 is FQNEAQ. For the CDR3, the DNA is TGTGCCAGCAGCTTAGTAGCAGCTACCATGAACACTGAAGCTTTCTTT. Translated, it gives CASSLVAATMNTEAFF. The whole variable domain, remainder taken from reference TRBV7-8 and TRBJ1-1, is GAGVSQSPRYKVAKRGQDVALRCDPISGHVSLFWYQQALGQGPEFLTYFQNEAQLDKSGLPSDRFFAERPEGSVSTLKIQRTQQEDSAVYLCASSLVAATMNTEAFFGQGTRLTVV.

In its sample, this clonotype was seen a few times. The CDR3 spells CSARVLYHTTDTQYF. The CDR3, as DNA: TGCAGTGCTAGAGTTCTCTATCACACCACAGATACGCAGTATTTT. V is TRBV20-1 and J is TRBJ2-3; D ambiguous. With 1 base removed from V and 2 bases from J, the gap between germline ends came to 13 bases. This CDR3 has 15 residues. CDR1 is DFQATT and CDR2 is SNEGSKA in the germline V gene (reference sequence).

The chain links TRBV4-1 to TRBJ2-3, with D unclear. Germline CDR1 is MGHRA and CDR2 is YSYEKL. Trimming took 6 bases from V and 0 from J, leaving 7 bases between them. The CDR3 spans 13 residues. The CDR3 bases are TGCGCCAGCAGGATCACTAGCACAGATACGCAGTATTTT. Translation: CASRITSTDTQYF.

In its sample, this clonotype was seen many times. This chain connects TRBV20-1 to TRBJ1-1; no clear D. Trimming removed 3 bases from V and 0 bases from J, with 8 bases in between. Germline CDR1 and CDR2: DFQATT and SNEGSKA (reference sequence). The CDR3 is 13 residues long. This CDR3 is CSASDTMNTEAFF. CDR3 coding DNA: TGCAGTGCTAGCGACACCATGAACACTGAAGCTTTCTTT.

V is TRBV2 and J is TRBJ2-5; a weak D match, TRBD2 (5 bases). The V end lost 7 bases, the J end lost 0 bases, and 6 bases lay between the germline ends. The CDR3 runs to 12 residues. Germline V gene data show CDR1 as SNHLY and CDR2 as FYNNEI. The CDR3: CASKRDQETQYF. CDR3 in DNA: TGTGCCAGCAAGAGGGACCAAGAGACCCAGTACTTC.

In its sample, this clonotype was seen many times. This chain joins TRBV20-1 and TRBJ2-1; D possibly corresponds to TRBD1 (6 bases). Trimming cost V 5 bases and J 4 bases, with 12 bases left between them. The CDR3 is made up of 13 amino acids. Germline CDR1 reads DFQATT; CDR2 reads SNEGSKA (reference sequence). The CDR3 DNA sequence: TGCAGTGCTCCGGGACACCTATACAATGAGCAGTTCTTC. Translation: CSAPGHLYNEQFF.